The clone carrying this T cell receptor (beta chain) occurred a few times. The germline gene is not matched at one end of the junction; a read error may be the cause. This specimen belongs to a study of read filtering for tumor transcriptome and immune sequencing. Study summary: Among patients, some 17 were male and more than 12 female, aged about 45 to 90 (mean about 69). Transcriptome libraries were built from DNase-treated RNA.

The CDR3 contains 15 residues. Germline V gene lookup returns CDR1 MGHRA and CDR2 YSYEKL. Molecular barcoded adaptors covering alpha/delta and beta/gamma chains were used on about 390 ng RNA. One entry per CDR3 protein results from TCRdb running MiXCR on the reads. The repertoire consists of about 39,000 distinct CDR3 sequences, with approximately 15% occurring once and the leading ten covering 5.5% to 8%. This chain joins TRBV4-1 and TRBJ1-2, with D perhaps TRBD1 (6 bases). This sequence originates from a donor older than 35 with multiple myeloma. Sequencing was done on a sample of a population of CD138-negative cells sorted from bone marrow. The DNA of the CDR3 is TGCGCCAACAGCCAAGATGGGGGGCTTGACTATGGCTACACCTTC. It codes for CANSQDGGLDYGYTF.